The 21 T cell receptor beta chains below all came from one sample that was sequenced in a study of metastatic and nonmetastatic thyroid tumors. Each patient went into thyroid surgery without having received any treatment. TCRdb recomputed clones from the PCR reads via MiXCR. The sample yields 15,000 to 20,000 clones, roughly 36% seen once. Sequencing input: tumor tissue. Every receptor here comes from a male donor with papillary thyroid cancer or a benign thyroid nodule (not recorded which). Some clones in this sample may be carry-over from other donors' samples.

Details on this clone: One end of the junction is discordant with germline, which a read error may explain. The chain carries TRBV7-2 and TRBJ2-7; D possibly corresponds to TRBD1 (6 bases). The CDR3 extends over 14 amino acids. The germline V gene has CDR1 SGHTA and CDR2 FQGNSA. CDR3 coding DNA: TGTGCCAGCAGGTTAAACAGGGTCACTTACGCGCAGTACTTC. It translates to CASRLNRVTYAQYF.

This clone was counted a few times. The chain links TRBV27 to TRBJ2-7; D is possibly TRBD2 (5 bases). The CDR3 runs to 16 residues. The ends were cut back, 0 bases at V and 0 bases at J, with 12 bases in the middle. Germline V lookup: CDR1 MNHEY, CDR2 SMNVEV (reference sequence). The DNA of the CDR3 is TGTGCCAGCAGTTTATCTTCTAGCCTGAGCTCCTACGAGCAGTACTTC. This sequence encodes CASSLSSSLSSYEQYF.

This clone has at least ten counts. The chain links TRBV3-1 to TRBJ1-1; D gene ambiguous. CDR1 is LGHDT and CDR2 is YNNKEL in the germline V gene (reference sequence). This CDR3 region has 15 residues. The germline V and J ends were trimmed by 1 base and 2 bases, with 11 bases remaining between them. This CDR3 reads CASSQAGWVNTEAFF. CDR3 DNA: TGTGCCAGCAGCCAAGCAGGTTGGGTTAACACTGAAGCTTTCTTT.

This chain links TRBV11-3 with TRBJ2-2; D possibly uses TRBD1 or TRBD2 (5 bases each). CDR1 and CDR2 from the germline V gene are SGHNT and YENEEA. Trimming removed 0 bases from V and 4 bases from J, with 9 bases in between. CDR3 length equals 15 residues. The CDR3 DNA reads TGTGCCAGCAGCTTAGATCCGGGGCTCACCGGGGAGCTGTTTTTT. Translating gives CASSLDPGLTGELFF. Looking up the rest from reference TRBV11-3 and TRBJ2-2 gives the full variable domain: EAGVVQSPRYKIIEKKQPVAFWCNPISGHNTLYWYLQNLGQGPELLIRYENEEAVDDSQLPKDRFSAERLKGVDSTLKIQPAELGDSAVYLCASSLDPGLTGELFFGEGSRLTVL.

Notes on this clone: It is likely a read error, because the conserved phenylalanine at the end of the CDR3 is missing. The chain couples TRBV6-1 to TRBJ1-1, with D hard to call. The V end was cut by 6 bases, the J end by 5 bases, with 19 bases between. The germline CDR1 and CDR2 sequences are MNHNS and SASEGT. CDR3 length equals 15 residues. The CDR3: CASSRSLGHVTEAFS. The CDR3 bases are TGTGCCAGCAGCCGGTCACTTGGGCACGTGACTGAAGCTTTCTCT.

This clone came up a few times. The chain carries TRBV28 and TRBJ2-7; no definite D call. This CDR3 is 16 amino acids long. The germline gives CDR1 MDHEN, CDR2 SYDVKM. V lost 5 bases and J 0 bases, leaving 17 bases between the germline ends. Here the CDR3 reads CASSPGTIASSYEQYF. In DNA form, the CDR3 reads TGTGCCAGCAGTCCGGGTACTATCGCGAGCTCCTACGAGCAGTACTTC.

This clone has at least ten counts. Just one base apart from a much larger clone, this may be a read error. Other DNA sequences of this sample code for an identical CDR3. The chain is built from TRBV19 and TRBJ2-7; D ambiguous. Per the germline V gene, CDR1 is LNHDA and CDR2 is SQIVND (reference sequence). The CDR3 consists of 12 residues. As DNA, the CDR3 is TGTGCCAGTAGTACCAGTTCCTATGAGCAGTACTTC. As protein: CASSTSSYEQYF.

The rearrangement joins TRBV6-2 or TRBV6-3 to TRBJ2-5; D remains unclear. V was clipped by 7 bases and J by 4 bases, with 16 bases between them. The germline CDR1 and CDR2 sequences are MNHEY and SVGEGT. The CDR3 covers 14 residues. In nucleotides, the CDR3 is TGTGCCAGCACGCGCCTAATTCTAGGAGAGACCCAGTACTTC. This gives the protein CASTRLILGETQYF.

The sample holds one count of this clone. Within the sample, other DNA sequences also encode this same CDR3. The V and J genes are TRBV10-3 and TRBJ2-1; TRBD2 matches 13 bases. V was clipped by 0 bases and J by 7 bases; unmatched bases: 9. Germline CDR1 and CDR2: ENHRY and SYGVKD. The CDR3 spans 18 residues. The CDR3 is CAISESLGTSGKGNEQFF. The CDR3, as DNA: TGTGCCATCAGTGAGTCTCTGGGGACTAGCGGGAAAGGAAATGAGCAGTTCTTC.

There are a few counts of this clone. A much larger clone lies a single base off, so this may be a read error. The chain links TRBV24-1 to TRBJ2-2; no clear D. V lost 0 bases and J lost 2, with 6 bases in between. Germline V gene lookup returns CDR1 KGHDR and CDR2 SFDVKD. The CDR3 has 15 amino acids. DNA for the CDR3: TGTGCCACCAGTGATTTGAAGGACAACACCGGGGAGCTGTTTTTT. Protein: CATSDLKDNTGELFF.

The genes are TRBV20-1 and TRBJ1-2; TRBD1 might be the D (6 bases). This CDR3 spans 13 amino acids. The V and J ends lost 3 bases and 7 bases respectively, with 15 bases between them. CDR1 is DFQATT and CDR2 is SNEGSKA in the germline V gene (reference sequence). The CDR3 DNA sequence: TGCAGTGCTAGTGCTCAGGGGAGTTTTGGCTACACCTTC. Its protein is CSASAQGSFGYTF.

In regard to this clone: Its ends do not fully match the called genes, so a read error is possible. J is TRBJ1-2 and V is TRBV6-1, with D tentatively TRBD1 (6 bases). The length of the CDR3 is 16 residues. Germline CDR1 is MNHNS and CDR2 is SASEGT. CDR3 DNA sequence: TGTGCCAGCAGTGAGGAGTCGGGGGGGCGTGGCTATGGCTACGCCTTC. Its protein is CASSEESGGRGYGYAF.

The sample holds many counts of this clone. The CDR3 spells CASSAGTVAGELFF. The CDR3 nucleotides read TGTGCCAGCAGCGCCGGGACAGTCGCCGGGGAGCTGTTTTTT. V and J are TRBV9 and TRBJ2-2; TRBD1 matches 7 bases. The CDR3 extends over 14 amino acids. Per germline, CDR1 SGDLS and CDR2 YYNGEE. V lost 3 bases to trimming and J lost 6 bases; unmatched junction nucleotides: 5.

This clone was seen a few times. The V and J genes are TRBV6-1 and TRBJ2-7; 9 bases are shared with TRBD2. The CDR3 consists of 16 residues. Germline assignment: CDR1 MNHNS and CDR2 SASEGT. The junction had 7 bases not matched to a gene; V was cut back by 1 base and J by 3 bases. The CDR3: CASSEEGGAGGYEQYF. In DNA form, the CDR3 reads TGTGCCAGCAGTGAAGAAGGTGGAGCGGGAGGCTACGAGCAGTACTTC.

A remark on this clone: Since no conserved phenylalanine or tryptophan closes the CDR3, a read error is the likely cause. It is unclear where the CDR3 begins or ends on the DNA, so no DNA is shown, and the CDR3 is as TCRdb lists it. The genes are TRBV27 and TRBJ2-5; TRBD1, as called in the table, went unchecked against the DNA. Germline loops: CDR1 MNHEY, CDR2 SMNVEV (reference sequence). The CDR3 spans 12 amino acids, including both terminal residues. CDR3 sequence: CASSYQGETQHY.

This clone was recorded only once. This sequence joins TRBV20-1 and TRBJ2-5, with D possibly matching TRBD2 (7 bases). The CDR3 extends over 14 amino acids. V lost 2 bases to trimming and J lost 5 bases, with 15 bases between them. The V gene's germline CDR1 is DFQATT and CDR2 SNEGSKA (reference sequence). The CDR3 loop is CSARLPGGSETQYF. CDR3 coding DNA: TGCAGTGCTAGACTTCCGGGGGGCTCCGAGACCCAGTACTTC.

The chain employs TRBV19 and TRBJ2-3; 8 bases are a match to TRBD1. The V and J ends lost 7 bases and 10 bases, in that order; junction bases with no gene match: 13. The CDR3 is made up of 14 amino acids. From germline, CDR1 is LNHDA and CDR2 SQIVND (reference sequence). CDR3 nucleotides: TGTGCCAGTACCAAAGTCCAGGGGGCAGGTGCGCAGTATTTT. Protein sequence: CASTKVQGAGAQYF. Full variable domain (remainder filled in from reference TRBV19 and TRBJ2-3): DGGITQSPKYLFRKEGQNVTLSCEQNLNHDAMYWYRQDPGQGLRLIYYSQIVNDFQKGDIAEGYSVSREKKESFPLTVTSAQKNPTAFYLCASTKVQGAGAQYFGPGTRLTVL.

This clone has only a few counts. The CDR3 sequence is CASSYSGAWDEKLFF. DNA of the CDR3: TGTGCCAGCAGTTACAGCGGGGCCTGGGATGAAAAACTGTTTTTT. The J gene is TRBJ1-4, the V gene TRBV6-5, with a tentative D call TRBD1 (5 bases). V lost 2 bases and J lost 6, with 13 bases in between. The germline CDR1 and CDR2 sequences are MNHEY and SVGAGI. The length of the CDR3 is 15 residues.

For this clone: One junction end disagrees with the germline gene, perhaps due to a read error. The chain has TRBV7-9 and TRBJ2-3, with TRBD1 matching 8 bases. Germline V gene sequence: CDR1 SEHNR, CDR2 FQNEAQ (reference sequence). The CDR3 is 13 residues long. The CDR3 loop reads CASSSAPTGVLLF. CDR3 nucleotide sequence: TGTGCCAGCAGCTCAGCTCCGACAGGGGTCCTCCTTTTT.

At least ten counts were recorded for this clone. This chain uses TRBV9 with TRBJ1-1; perhaps TRBD1 as D (5 bases). Trimming left V 0 bases short and J 2 bases short, with 14 bases between. The CDR3 runs to 16 residues. Germline V lookup: CDR1 SGDLS, CDR2 YYNGEE. The CDR3 loop is CASSVGGARGNTEAFF. The CDR3 DNA reads as TGTGCCAGCAGCGTAGGTGGGGCTCGCGGAAACACTGAAGCTTTCTTT. Drawing the rest from reference TRBV9 and TRBJ1-1, the complete variable domain is DSGVTQTPKHLITATGQRVTLRCSPRSGDLSVYWYQQSLDQGLQFLIQYYNGEERAKGNILERFSAQQFPDLHSELNLSSLELGDSALYFCASSVGGARGNTEAFFGQGTRLTVV.

Regarding this clone: Here the CDR3 omits its conserved ending phenylalanine or tryptophan, so a read error is the likely source. The DNA is left out, because the CDR3 cannot be placed on it with certainty; the CDR3 is given as TCRdb lists it. The rearrangement uses TRBV4-1 and TRBJ2-7; the table gives TRBD1 as D, unverified against the DNA. Germline V lookup: CDR1 MGHRA, CDR2 YSYEKL. The CDR3 spans 14 amino acids, including both terminal residues. The CDR3 loop reads CASSQEGQIDEKYL.